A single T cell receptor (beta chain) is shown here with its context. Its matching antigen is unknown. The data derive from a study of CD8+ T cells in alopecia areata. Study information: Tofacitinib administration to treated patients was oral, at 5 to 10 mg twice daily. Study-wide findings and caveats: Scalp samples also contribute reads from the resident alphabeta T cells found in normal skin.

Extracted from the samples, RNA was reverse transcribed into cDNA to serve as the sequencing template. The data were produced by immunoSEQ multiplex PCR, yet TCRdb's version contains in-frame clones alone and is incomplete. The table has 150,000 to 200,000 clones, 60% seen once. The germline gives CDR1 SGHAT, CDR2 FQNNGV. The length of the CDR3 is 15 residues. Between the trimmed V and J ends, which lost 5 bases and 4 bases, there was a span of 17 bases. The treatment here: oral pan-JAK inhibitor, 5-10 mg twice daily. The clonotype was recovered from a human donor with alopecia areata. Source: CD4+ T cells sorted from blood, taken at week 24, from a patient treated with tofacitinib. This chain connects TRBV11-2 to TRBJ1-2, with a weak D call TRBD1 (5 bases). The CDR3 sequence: CASSAQGTSGYGYTF. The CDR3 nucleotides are TGTGCCAGCAGCGCGCAGGGCACATCTGGCTATGGCTACACCTTC.